What follows are 9 T cell receptor beta chains derived from one specimen sequenced in a study of T cells after posttransplantation cyclophosphamide. Assay used: immunoSEQ multiplex PCR; TCRdb lists only in-frame clones, some missing. The record shows 25,000 to 30,000 clones for this sample, with no singletons present. The specimen sequenced was PBMCs. These TCRs come from a woman aged 55-69 years in good health, CMV-negative, and a related stem cell transplant donor.

This clone has more than one count but fewer than ten. V and J are TRBV30 and TRBJ2-3; D is unresolved. The germline V gene has CDR1 GTSNPN and CDR2 SVGIG (reference sequence). V lost 2 bases, J lost 3 bases, and 9 bases lay in between. The CDR3 has 13 residues. The CDR3 DNA sequence: TGTGCCTGGAGTCCCGGAGCGACAGATACGCAGTATTTT. This encodes CAWSPGATDTQYF.

In this sample, this clone turned up many times. The chain joins TRBV18 to TRBJ2-1; 13 bases agree with TRBD2. The junction had 7 bases not matched to a gene; V was cut back by 2 bases and J by 6 bases. Germline CDR1 reads KGHSH; CDR2 reads LQKENI. CDR3 size: 17 residues. The CDR3 DNA reads TGTGCCAGCTCACCATCTTTACTAGCGGGAGGGGTCAATGAGCAGTTCTTC. It encodes CASSPSLLAGGVNEQFF.

At least ten counts were recorded for this clone. The genes are TRBV6-5 and TRBJ2-2; TRBD1 is a possible D gene (6 bases). V shed 2 bases and J shed 9 bases, with 7 bases lying between them. This CDR3 has 12 residues. Per the germline V gene, CDR1 is MNHEY and CDR2 is SVGAGI. This CDR3 is CASSYTGWELFF. DNA of the CDR3: TGTGCCAGCAGTTACACAGGGTGGGAGCTGTTTTTT.

This clone was observed many times. The J gene is TRBJ1-2, the V gene TRBV28; no reliable D call. The V gene's germline CDR1 is MDHEN and CDR2 SYDVKM. The CDR3 sequence is 12 residues long. Deletions cut 3 bases from V and 1 base from J, with 3 bases between. CDR3 sequence reads: CASSFHNYGYTF. Here the CDR3 DNA reads TGTGCCAGCAGTTTTCATAACTATGGCTACACCTTC.

Many counts were recorded for this clone. The rearrangement joins TRBV5-1 to TRBJ2-3; D call uncertain. The CDR3 extends over 13 amino acids. Germline V gene data show CDR1 as SGHRS and CDR2 as YFSETQ. V lost 4 bases to trimming and J lost 8 bases, with 14 bases between them. CDR3 sequence reads: CASSPTSRATQYF. CDR3 nucleotide sequence: TGCGCCAGCAGCCCCACAAGTCGTGCTACGCAGTATTTT.

This clone was observed many times. The chain recombines TRBV5-1 with TRBJ2-7, with TRBD2 identical over 7 bases. Germline loops: CDR1 SGHRS, CDR2 YFSETQ. This CDR3 contains 14 residues. Trimming at V came to 7 bases and at J to 2 bases, leaving 9 bases not matched to a gene. CDR3 amino acids: CASYTSETTYEQYF. In DNA form, the CDR3 reads TGCGCCAGCTACACTAGCGAGACTACCTACGAGCAGTACTTC.

This clone was counted at least ten times. V usage is TRBV6-2 or TRBV6-3 and J usage is TRBJ1-2; D is uncertain. V dropped 5 bases and J dropped 5 bases, with 12 bases sitting between them. The CDR3 contains 13 residues. Germline loops: CDR1 MNHEY, CDR2 SVGEGT. The CDR3 sequence: CASSLARSYGYTF. For the CDR3, the DNA is TGTGCCAGCAGTCTAGCGAGGAGTTATGGCTACACCTTC.

This clone was detected only a few times. The chain links TRBV5-1 to TRBJ2-3; TRBD2 matches 14 bases. CDR1 is SGHRS and CDR2 is YFSETQ in the germline V gene. The length of the CDR3 is 16 residues. Trimming removed 3 bases from V and 5 bases from J; junction bases left unmatched: 5. The DNA of the CDR3 is TGCGCCAGCAGCTCGCGACTAGCGGGGGGGCAAGATACGCAGTATTTT. This encodes CASSSRLAGGQDTQYF.

Of note for this clone: A junction end diverges from the germline sequence, so it may reflect a read error. This chain connects TRBV6-5 to TRBJ2-7; 10 bases line up with TRBD1. The CDR3 sequence is 12 residues long. The germline V gene encodes CDR1 MNHEY and CDR2 SVGAGI. The CDR3 loop reads CASSPGTGAPDF. CDR3 DNA: TGTGCCAGCAGTCCCGGGACAGGGGCCCCAGACTTC.